This T cell receptor beta chain was found in a study of CD8 T cells in Susac syndrome. RNA was extracted with the RNeasy kit, and a quantity of roughly 0.45 to 1 ug was reverse transcribed using random hexamers. A single record per CDR3 protein comes from TCRdb applying MiXCR to the immunoSEQ multiplex PCR reads. This table holds 200,000 or so distinct CDR3 sequences, 90% to 95% found once. The germline gives CDR1 LGHDT, CDR2 YNNKEL (reference sequence). This CDR3 has 14 amino acids. Trimming removed 5 bases from V and 0 bases from J, with 11 bases in between. Source material: CD4+ T cells from PBMCs. The chain employs TRBV3-1 and TRBJ2-7; no clear D gene. This TCR was sampled from a human donor with multiple sclerosis. Here the CDR3 DNA reads TGTGCCAGCAGCTTTGGGGTAGCCTCCTACGAGCAGTACTTC. It yields the protein CASSFGVASYEQYF.